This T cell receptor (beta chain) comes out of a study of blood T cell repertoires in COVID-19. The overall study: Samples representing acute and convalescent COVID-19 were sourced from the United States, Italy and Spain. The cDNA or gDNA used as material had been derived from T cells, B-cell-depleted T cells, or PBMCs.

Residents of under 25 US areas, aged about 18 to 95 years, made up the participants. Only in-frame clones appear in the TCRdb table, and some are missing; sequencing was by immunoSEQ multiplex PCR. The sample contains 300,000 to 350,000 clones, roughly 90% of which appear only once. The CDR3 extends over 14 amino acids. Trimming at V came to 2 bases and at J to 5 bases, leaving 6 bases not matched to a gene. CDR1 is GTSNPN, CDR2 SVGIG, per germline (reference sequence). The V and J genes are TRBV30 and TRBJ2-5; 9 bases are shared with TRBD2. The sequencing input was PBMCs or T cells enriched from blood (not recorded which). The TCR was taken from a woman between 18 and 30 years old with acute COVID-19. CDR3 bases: TGTGCCTGGAGTCCGACTAGCGGTGGCGAGACCCAGTACTTC. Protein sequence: CAWSPTSGGETQYF.